These T cell receptor beta chains were read from a single sample in a study of chemoradiotherapy in HPV16-positive cancers. Method: immunoSEQ multiplex PCR; TCRdb's copy keeps in-frame clones and lacks some. The sample records roughly 16,000 clones, 75% to 80% being singletons. Sampling was conducted from a patient who underwent chemoradiotherapy. The receptors stem from a human donor with HPV-associated anogenital cancer. The CDR3 runs from the conserved cysteine through the conserved F or W. The D gene is left open where the match is weak. The size entry is marked missing in some rows and otherwise reads once, few, many or a size class.

cdr3_aa,cdr3_nt,v_call,clone_size,d_call,j_call
CASSLESRARGYTF,TGTGCCAGCAGCTTAGAGTCCCGGGCTCGAGGCTACACCTTC,TRBV13,once,NA,TRBJ1-2
CASRQHVQGGTEAFF,TGCGCCAGCAGGCAACACGTACAGGGTGGCACTGAAGCTTTCTTT,TRBV10-1,NA,NA,TRBJ1-1
CASSDRQGLAKNIQYF,TGCGCCAGCAGTGACCGGCAGGGGCTAGCCAAAAACATTCAGTACTTC,TRBV10-1,NA,NA,TRBJ2-4
CASSLSRRGYAAFF,TGTGCCAGCAGTTTAAGCAGGAGGGGTTACGCGGCTTTCTTT,TRBV28,NA,NA,TRBJ1-1
CASSKDPTGELFF,TGTGCCAGCAGTAAAGACCCCACCGGGGAGCTGTTTTTT,TRBV25-1,NA,NA,TRBJ2-2
CASSQNNRYEQYF,TGTGCCAGCAGCCAAAATAACAGGTACGAGCAGTACTTC,TRBV4-2,few,NA,TRBJ2-7
CASSSAIAVTGELFF,TGTGCCAGCAGCTCGGCCATTGCCGTCACCGGGGAGCTGTTTTTT,TRBV7-9,NA,NA,TRBJ2-2
CASLNRAANTGELFF,TGCGCCAGCTTGAACAGGGCTGCGAACACCGGGGAGCTGTTTTTT,TRBV5-1,few,NA,TRBJ2-2
CASRRTGVIWEQYF,TGCGCCAGCAGACGGACAGGGGTGATCTGGGAGCAGTACTTC,TRBV10-1,NA,TRBD1,TRBJ2-7
CASSYQKGTGAGEQYF,TGTGCCAGCAGTTACCAAAAGGGGACAGGGGCGGGGGAGCAGTACTTC,TRBV6-6,NA,TRBD1,TRBJ2-7
CASTSGRNSNQPQHF,TGTGCCAGCACTAGTGGACGTAATAGCAATCAGCCCCAGCATTTT,TRBV6-1,NA,NA,TRBJ1-5
CASSGQSNTEAFF,TGTGCCAGCTCGGGACAGTCGAACACTGAAGCTTTCTTT,TRBV18,NA,TRBD1,TRBJ1-1
CASSLGRLAKNIQYF,TGTGCCAGCAGTCTCGGCCGACTAGCCAAAAACATTCAGTACTTC,TRBV28,NA,NA,TRBJ2-4
CASSQAPAGSGSYEQYF,TGCGCCAGCAGCCAAGCCCCGGCGGGGTCGGGATCCTACGAGCAGTACTTC,TRBV4-1,NA,NA,TRBJ2-7
CASSLFTGIGGSTDTQYF,TGTGCCAGCAGTTTATTCACAGGGATCGGGGGTTCCACAGATACGCAGTATTTT,TRBV28,NA,NA,TRBJ2-3
CASSQAPGQGAGEQYF,TGTGCCAGCAGCCAAGCCCCGGGACAGGGGGCCGGCGAGCAGTACTTC,TRBV14,NA,TRBD1,TRBJ2-7
CASSYSIGNQPQHF,TGTGCCAGCAGTTACTCGATAGGCAATCAGCCCCAGCATTTT,TRBV6-5,NA,NA,TRBJ1-5
CASSLVPSGGPNPYEQYF,TGCGCCAGCAGCTTGGTCCCTAGCGGGGGTCCCAACCCTTACGAGCAGTACTTC,TRBV5-1,NA,TRBD2,TRBJ2-7
CSAEGGQGGTEAFF,TGCAGCGCGGAGGGGGGACAGGGAGGAACTGAAGCTTTCTTT,TRBV29-1,NA,TRBD1,TRBJ1-1
CSSGGVSYNEQFF,TGTTCCTCAGGGGGCGTCTCCTACAATGAGCAGTTCTTC,TRBV28,NA,TRBD1,TRBJ2-1
CASSLETANYGYTF,TGTGCCAGCAGCTTAGAGACGGCCAACTATGGCTACACCTTC,TRBV7-8,NA,NA,TRBJ1-2
CASSFLAGFLGEQYF,TGTGCCAGCAGCTTTCTCGCAGGCTTTTTGGGCGAGCAGTACTTC,TRBV5-5,NA,NA,TRBJ2-7
CASKLTNEKLFF,TGTGCCAGCAAGCTAACTAATGAAAAACTGTTTTTT,TRBV2,NA,NA,TRBJ1-4
CATSSSGGGSGELFF,TGTGCCACCAGCAGCAGCGGGGGGGGGTCCGGGGAGCTGTTTTTT,TRBV15,NA,TRBD2,TRBJ2-2
CASSFTTSNYGYTF,TGTGCCAGCAGCTTCACCACCTCTAACTATGGCTACACCTTC,TRBV7-2,NA,NA,TRBJ1-2
CATEPGGKGHQPQHF,TGTGCCACAGAACCCGGGGGGAAGGGACATCAGCCCCAGCATTTT,TRBV19,NA,NA,TRBJ1-5
CASFSRGQLDTEAFF,TGTGCCAGTTTCAGCAGGGGGCAGTTGGACACTGAAGCTTTCTTT,TRBV19,large,TRBD1,TRBJ1-1
CASSARTGTYEAFF,TGTGCCAGCAGCGCAAGGACGGGGACTTATGAAGCTTTCTTT,TRBV2,NA,NA,TRBJ1-1
CASSVGGAGEQYF,TGTGCCAGCAGCGTAGGGGGAGCGGGGGAGCAGTACTTC,TRBV9,once,TRBD2,TRBJ2-7
CASSLVPGSGAFF,TGTGCCAGCAGCTTGGTGCCCGGGTCAGGAGCTTTCTTT,TRBV5-4,NA,NA,TRBJ1-1
CASSLGASYEQYF,TGTGCCAGCAGCTTGGGGGCTAGCTACGAGCAGTACTTC,TRBV5-4,NA,NA,TRBJ2-7
CASSPDDRTSSSYNSPLHF,TGCGCCAGCAGCCCGGACGACCGAACCTCCAGCTCCTATAATTCACCCCTCCACTTT,TRBV5-1,NA,NA,TRBJ1-6
CASSFGGGAPDTQYF,TGTGCCAGCAGCTTCGGCGGGGGGGCCCCAGATACGCAGTATTTT,TRBV11-3,once,TRBD2,TRBJ2-3
CASSQSGYGYTF,TGTGCCAGCAGCCAAAGCGGCTATGGCTACACCTTC,TRBV7-9,few,NA,TRBJ1-2
CASSLVQGNQPQHF,TGTGCCAGTAGCCTCGTCCAGGGAAATCAGCCCCAGCATTTT,TRBV19,NA,NA,TRBJ1-5
CASSLIGEETQYF,TGTGCCAGCAGTTTAATCGGGGAAGAGACCCAGTACTTC,TRBV28,NA,NA,TRBJ2-5
CASRDGTSGGREETQYF,TGTGCCAGCAGAGACGGGACTAGCGGGGGGCGAGAGGAGACCCAGTACTTC,TRBV2,NA,TRBD2,TRBJ2-5
CASSQDMGAEKLFF,TGCGCCAGCAGCCAAGATATGGGGGCAGAAAAACTGTTTTTT,TRBV4-3,NA,NA,TRBJ1-4
CASSPGLAGGISYEQYF,TGTGCCAGCAGCCCTGGTCTAGCGGGCGGGATCTCCTACGAGCAGTACTTC,TRBV7-9,NA,TRBD2,TRBJ2-7
CAWSGDGSSYNSPLHF,TGTGCCTGGAGTGGGGACGGGAGCTCCTATAATTCACCCCTCCACTTT,TRBV30,NA,NA,TRBJ1-6
CASSTRTELNTEAFF,TGCGCCAGCAGCACCCGGACAGAACTGAACACTGAAGCTTTCTTT,TRBV5-1,NA,NA,TRBJ1-1
CASSGQVGGYTF,TGTGCCAGTAGTGGACAAGTAGGCGGCTACACCTTC,TRBV19,NA,NA,TRBJ1-2